A selection of T cell receptor beta chains follows, all from one sample in a study of T cells in Graves' hyperthyroidism and ophthalmopathy. TCRdb passed the multiplex PCR reads through MiXCR, listing each CDR3 protein once. This sample yields 500,000 to 600,000 distinct CDR3 sequences, of which 15% to 20% are seen a single time; 45% to 50% belongs to the top ten. The sequencing input was blood. All receptors derive from a middle-aged man with Graves' ophthalmopathy. CDR3s include the opening cysteine and the closing phenylalanine or tryptophan. D genes are given only for firm matches. Some rows mark clone size as missing; the rest say once, few, many or name a class of expanded clone.

j_call d_call v_call clone_size cdr3_aa cdr3_nt
TRBJ2-3 TRBD1 TRBV11-2 many CASSLPGQGRDTQYF TGTGCCAGCAGCTTACCGGGACAGGGAAGAGATACGCAGTATTTT
TRBJ1-1 TRBD1 TRBV5-1 - CASSSSLQGYNTEAFF TGCGCCAGCAGCTCGAGCTTACAGGGGTATAACACTGAAGCTTTCTTT
TRBJ2-1 - TRBV27 - CASSLRQFNEQFF TGTGCCAGCAGTTTGAGACAGTTTAATGAGCAGTTCTTC
TRBJ1-2 TRBD1 TRBV20-1 - CSATAPGTGAVGYTF TGCAGTGCTACAGCTCCCGGGACAGGGGCAGTTGGCTACACCTTC
TRBJ2-5 TRBD1 TRBV7-6 few CASSLAGRGQQETQYF TGTGCCAGCAGCCTAGCCGGCAGGGGGCAACAAGAGACCCAGTACTTC
TRBJ2-7 - TRBV28 - CASRLALLEQYF TGTGCCAGTCGTTTGGCGCTTCTGGAGCAGTACTTC
TRBJ2-6 - TRBV18 - CASSPPSAPGANVLTF TGTGCCAGCTCACCCCCCTCAGCCCCTGGGGCCAACGTCCTGACTTTC
TRBJ2-7 - TRBV3-1 - CASSQGSTLYEQYF TGTGCCAGCAGCCAAGGGTCTACACTCTACGAGCAGTACTTC
TRBJ1-1 - TRBV12-3/TRBV12-4 - CASSPRWETEAFF TGTGCCAGCAGTCCTAGGTGGGAAACTGAAGCTTTCTTT
TRBJ1-5 TRBD1 TRBV30 few CAWGNRGINQPQHF TGTGCCTGGGGGAACAGGGGGATCAATCAGCCCCAGCATTTT
TRBJ1-1 - TRBV7-9 few CASSSSGWWTEAFF TGTGCCAGCAGCTCGAGTGGCTGGTGGACTGAAGCTTTCTTT
TRBJ2-7 - TRBV29-1 - CSVGPTGTYEQYF TGCAGCGTTGGTCCTACAGGGACCTACGAGCAGTACTTC
TRBJ2-3 - TRBV10-3 many CAISESSFTDTQYF TGTGCCATCAGTGAGTCCTCCTTCACAGATACGCAGTATTTT
TRBJ2-2 TRBD2 TRBV14 - CASSQPITSEGTGELFF TGTGCCAGCAGCCAACCTATCACTAGCGAGGGCACCGGGGAGCTGTTTTTT
TRBJ1-1 - TRBV19 - CASSIMGRKNTEAFF TGTGCCAGTAGTATAATGGGACGGAAGAACACTGAAGCTTTCTTT
TRBJ2-7 - TRBV7-8 many CASSLGARGIEQYF TGTGCCAGCAGCTTAGGGGCCAGGGGAATCGAGCAGTACTTC
TRBJ2-1 - TRBV7-3 many CASSQHLLGSLGDNEQFF TGTGCCAGCAGCCAACACCTTTTAGGAAGTCTAGGGGACAATGAGCAGTTCTTC
TRBJ2-7 - TRBV6-2/TRBV6-3 - CASTNPRSGEQYF TGTGCCAGCACCAACCCCCGGTCTGGGGAGCAGTACTTC
TRBJ2-3 - TRBV3-1 many CASSQDPTATDTQYF TGTGCCAGCAGCCAAGACCCGACAGCGACAGATACGCAGTATTTT
TRBJ1-1 TRBD1 TRBV11-2 many CASSNNRGRTTEAFF TGTGCCAGCAGCAACAACAGGGGGCGAACCACTGAAGCTTTCTTT
TRBJ2-7 - TRBV27 many CASSLQVTYEQYF TGTGCCAGCAGTTTACAAGTTACCTACGAGCAGTACTTC
TRBJ1-1 - TRBV5-1 many CASSLAPDTEAFF TGCGCCAGCAGCTTGGCCCCAGACACTGAAGCTTTCTTT
TRBJ1-5 TRBD1 TRBV6-5 - CASSIHRGQPQHF TGTGCCAGCAGTATACACAGGGGTCAGCCCCAGCATTTT
TRBJ1-1 TRBD1 TRBV12-3/TRBV12-4 - CVSSSLGQGRTEAFF TGTGTCAGCAGTTCTCTAGGACAGGGTCGCACTGAAGCTTTCTTT
TRBJ2-7 - TRBV28 many CASSLYAPYEQYF TGTGCCAGCAGTTTATATGCCCCCTACGAGCAGTACTTC
TRBJ2-1 TRBD2 TRBV7-2 - CASNSGTSVNNEQFF TGTGCCAGCAACTCCGGGACTAGCGTTAACAATGAGCAGTTCTTC
TRBJ2-5 - TRBV3-1 many CASSQDLQQETQYF TGTGCCAGCAGCCAAGATCTGCAGCAAGAGACCCAGTACTTC
TRBJ1-5 - TRBV6-2/TRBV6-3 many CASTDNSNQPQHF TGTGCCAGCACGGATAATAGCAATCAGCCCCAGCATTTT
TRBJ2-2 TRBD2 TRBV28 - CASSRSGDTGELFF TGTGCCAGCAGCCGTAGCGGGGATACCGGGGAGCTGTTTTTT
TRBJ1-4 TRBD1 TRBV28 many CASSFGTGDEKLFF TGTGCCAGCAGTTTCGGTACAGGGGATGAAAAACTGTTTTTT
TRBJ2-3 TRBD1 TRBV4-3 - CASSPRAGGRDTQYF TGCGCCAGCAGCCCAAGGGCAGGGGGTAGAGATACGCAGTATTTT
TRBJ2-5 - TRBV3-1 many CASSQGDRTQYF TGTGCCAGCAGCCAAGGCGATAGGACCCAGTACTTC